The 22 T cell receptor beta chains below all came from one sample that was sequenced in a study of blood T cells in healthy people across ages. For the second PCR, which ran for about 6 to 12 cycles, a sample-barcoded 5' primer and a J-beta primer mix were used. Using its own MiXCR run on the 5' RACE reads, TCRdb lists one record per CDR3 protein. The sample carries roughly 1,500,000 distinct CDR3 sequences, roughly 30% recorded once. The sequenced sample consisted of blood. These receptors were obtained from a woman aged 30 to 39 in good health.

This clonotype was picked up many times. This chain's CDR3 is CSVREGVYEQYF. CDR3 coding DNA: TGCAGCGTCCGGGAGGGGGTCTACGAGCAGTACTTC. The chain employs TRBV29-1 and TRBJ2-7; 8 bases match TRBD2. The CDR3 spans 12 residues. Germline-derived CDR1 and CDR2 are SQVTM and ANQGSEA. The V segment lost 6 bases and the J segment 3 bases; nucleotides outside the gene matches: 4.

This clonotype was picked up a small number of times. The chain combines TRBV6-4 with TRBJ1-2, with D maybe TRBD1 (5 bases). The CDR3 is 12 amino acids. Germline V gene sequence: CDR1 MRHNA, CDR2 SNTAGT. For the CDR3, the DNA is TGTACTCAGAAACCAGGGTCGTACGGCTACACCTTC. Translating gives CTQKPGSYGYTF.

This clonotype was observed at least ten times. V usage is TRBV12-3 or TRBV12-4 and J usage is TRBJ2-1, with a tentative D call TRBD1 (5 bases). This CDR3 spans 14 amino acids. Trimming left V 4 bases short and J 9 bases short, with 16 bases between. CDR3: CASSYSPGSSEQFF. The CDR3, as DNA: TGTGCCAGCAGTTATTCCCCAGGGTCAAGTGAGCAGTTCTTC.

This clonotype was detected many times. This chain uses TRBV29-1 with TRBJ2-1; 16 bases are shared with TRBD2. The CDR3 is 18 amino acids. V was clipped by 7 bases and J by 0 bases; unmatched bases: 9. Germline V CDR1 and CDR2: SQVTM, ANQGSEA. The CDR3 bases are TGCAGCGCTACCGGGACTAGCGGGGGGGGAAGCTCCTACAATGAGCAGTTCTTC. The encoded protein is CSATGTSGGGSSYNEQFF.

Details on this clonotype: Sequence at one end of the junction differs from germline and may be a read error. The gene calls are TRBV10-3 and TRBJ1-1, with D uncertain. The CDR3 loop spans 13 amino acids. Germline values: CDR1 ENHRY, CDR2 SYGVKD. In nucleotides, the CDR3 is TGTGCTATCAGACCCGCGGAGTACACTGAAGCTTTCTTT. Amino acids: CAIRPAEYTEAFF.

The CDR3 nucleotides read TGTGCCAGCAGTTTGTTTCTAGGCACCTTCTATGGCTACACCTTC. Protein product: CASSLFLGTFYGYTF. This chain joins TRBV12-3 or TRBV12-4 and TRBJ1-2; no firm D call. V was clipped by 3 bases and J by 4 bases, with 15 bases between them. This CDR3 is built from 15 residues.

This CDR3 reads CASSLVSAEAFF. Written as DNA, the CDR3 is TGTGCCAGCAGCTTAGTAAGTGCCGAAGCTTTCTTT. The chain is built from TRBV7-9 and TRBJ1-1; D is unclear. Germline V lookup: CDR1 SEHNR, CDR2 FQNEAQ (reference sequence). The germline V and J ends were trimmed by 1 base and 8 bases, with 8 bases remaining between them. The length of the CDR3 is 12 residues. Supplemented by reference TRBV7-9 and TRBJ1-1, the full variable domain reads DTGVSQNPRHKITKRGQNVTFRCDPISEHNRLYWYRQTLGQGPEFLTYFQNEAQLEKSRLLSDRFSAERPKGSFSTLEIQRTEQGDSAMYLCASSLVSAEAFFGQGTRLTVV.

Only a few counts were recorded for this clonotype. Written as DNA, the CDR3 is TGTGCCAGCAGTGAAGGACAGAAGATGAGCCAGCCCCAGCATTTT. Amino acids: CASSEGQKMSQPQHF. The chain is built from TRBV2 and TRBJ1-5, with D maybe TRBD1 (5 bases). The CDR3 is 15 amino acids. Trimming removed 1 base from V and 7 bases from J, with 14 bases in between. Germline CDR1 SNHLY, CDR2 FYNNEI.

There are a few counts of this clonotype. The rearrangement uses TRBV7-9 and TRBJ1-4; D gene uncertain. Per the germline V gene, CDR1 is SEHNR and CDR2 is FQNEAQ (reference sequence). CDR3 size: 15 residues. The V end lost 4 bases, the J end lost 5 bases, and 14 bases lay between the germline ends. The DNA of the CDR3 is TGTGCCAGCAGCTCTCAGCAACGGAGGAATGAAAAACTGTTTTTT. Protein: CASSSQQRRNEKLFF. The complete variable domain, with remaining parts taken from reference TRBV7-9 and TRBJ1-4, reads DTGVSQNPRHKITKRGQNVTFRCDPISEHNRLYWYRQTLGQGPEFLTYFQNEAQLEKSRLLSDRFSAERPKGSFSTLEIQRTEQGDSAMYLCASSSQQRRNEKLFFGSGTQLSVL.

Points on this clonotype: The junction and the germline gene differ at one end; a read error may be behind it. This chain joins TRBV7-2 and TRBJ2-7; 7 nucleotides match TRBD1. CDR3 size: 15 residues. CDR1 and CDR2 from the germline V gene are SGHTA and FQGNSA. The CDR3 DNA is TGTGCCAGCAGCTCTTGGGACAGAGGCGCCTACGAGCGGTACTTC. Amino acid sequence: CASSSWDRGAYERYF.

There are a few counts of this clonotype. The chain links TRBV27 to TRBJ2-7, with 7 bases aligning to TRBD1. This CDR3 region has 14 residues. V shed 6 bases and J 0 bases; nucleotides not matched to a gene: 5. Germline loops: CDR1 MNHEY, CDR2 SMNVEV (reference sequence). The CDR3 DNA reads TGTGCCAGCAGGGGGACAGCTATCTCCTACGAGCAGTACTTC. It is translated as CASRGTAISYEQYF.

The V and J genes are TRBV20-1 and TRBJ2-7; no firm D call. Germline V gives CDR1 DFQATT, CDR2 SNEGSKA (reference sequence). The V end lost 0 bases, the J end lost 3 bases, and 18 bases lay between the germline ends. The CDR3 extends over 16 amino acids. CDR3 nucleotides: TGCAGTGCTAGAGATCCGAACAGCCTCTTAGGCTACGAGCAGTACTTC. Its translation is CSARDPNSLLGYEQYF.

V is TRBV28 and J is TRBJ1-5, with TRBD1 matching over 7 bases. In germline, CDR1 is MDHEN, CDR2 SYDVKM. This CDR3 is built from 18 residues. V lost 1 base, J lost 2 bases, and 11 bases stayed unmatched. The CDR3 here is CASSLYSYRGRGNQPQHF. The CDR3 nucleotides read TGTGCCAGCAGTTTATATTCTTACAGGGGCAGGGGCAATCAGCCCCAGCATTTT.

The gene calls are TRBV6-6 and TRBJ2-7, with 12 bases lining up with TRBD2. V trimming: 0 bases; J trimming: 4 bases; junction bases outside the gene matches: 4. This CDR3 has 16 amino acids. The germline V gene has CDR1 MNHNY and CDR2 SVGAGI (reference sequence). CDR3 protein: CASSYSNLAGGYEQYF. In DNA form, the CDR3 reads TGTGCCAGCAGTTACTCGAATCTAGCGGGAGGGTACGAGCAGTACTTC.

This clonotype was found once. A clone one base away is much larger, so this may be a read error. This chain connects TRBV4-1 to TRBJ2-7, with TRBD1 as a possible D gene (6 bases). V gave up 6 bases and J gave up 2 bases, with 20 bases separating them. In germline, CDR1 is MGHRA, CDR2 YSYEKL. The CDR3 sequence is 16 residues long. The CDR3 DNA sequence: TGCGCCAGCAGGCCCAGCTCAACAGGGTGGCCCTACGAGCAGTACTTC. Amino acids: CASRPSSTGWPYEQYF.

This clonotype was recorded at least ten times. This chain's CDR3 is CASSPTGNSPLHF. Written as DNA, the CDR3 is TGTGCCAGCAGCCCGACAGGGAATTCACCCCTCCACTTT. V usage is TRBV3-1 and J usage is TRBJ1-6, with TRBD1 identical over 7 bases. CDR3 size: 13 residues. Germline CDR1 LGHDT, CDR2 YNNKEL (reference sequence). With 4 bases clipped from V and 7 bases from J, the junction kept 1 base outside the gene matches.

The chain employs TRBV30 and TRBJ2-5, with TRBD2 identical over 10 bases. This CDR3 is built from 15 residues. Germline trimming cut 4 bases from V and 3 bases from J; bases unmatched to any gene: 8. CDR1 and CDR2 (germline): GTSNPN, SVGIG (reference sequence). CDR3 nucleotides: TGTGCCTGGACAATTGGACTAGCGGACAAAGAGACCCAGTACTTC. It yields the protein CAWTIGLADKETQYF.

This chain uses TRBV29-1 with TRBJ1-2; a possible D gene is TRBD1 (5 bases). Germline values: CDR1 SQVTM, CDR2 ANQGSEA. CDR3 length: 14 residues. With 0 bases removed from V and 2 bases from J, the gap between germline ends came to 10 bases. The DNA of the CDR3 is TGCAGCGTTGAAGAAGGTTCAGGGAACTATGGCTACACCTTC. Residues: CSVEEGSGNYGYTF.

This clonotype was seen only a few times. This chain links TRBV25-1 with TRBJ2-1, with TRBD2 matching 10 bases. The CDR3 length is 17 residues. Germline loops: CDR1 MGHDK, CDR2 SYGVNS. The trim removed 1 base at V and 5 bases at J, leaving 8 bases unmatched. CDR3 DNA: TGTGCCAGCAGTGAATCTAGGCTAGCGGGGGTGGACAATGAGCAGTTCTTC. It specifies CASSESRLAGVDNEQFF.

This chain joins TRBV20-1 and TRBJ1-4; perhaps TRBD1 as D (5 bases). CDR1 and CDR2 (germline): DFQATT, SNEGSKA (reference sequence). The CDR3 sequence is 16 residues long. Trimming stripped 0 bases from V and 0 bases from J, with 11 bases between. The CDR3 sequence is CSARDIRDATNEKLFF. The CDR3, as DNA: TGCAGTGCTAGAGATATTCGGGACGCAACTAATGAAAAACTGTTTTTT.

This clonotype appeared a few times. The chain carries TRBV20-1 and TRBJ2-1, with D perhaps TRBD2 (6 bases). V shed 6 bases and J shed 5 bases, with 14 bases lying between them. The CDR3 is made up of 13 amino acids. Germline V gene lookup returns CDR1 DFQATT and CDR2 SNEGSKA (reference sequence). The CDR3 region has the DNA TGCAGTGCGCCGGGACTGTTGCACAATGAGCAGTTCTTC. Translating it yields CSAPGLLHNEQFF.

This clonotype was observed a few times. The chain employs TRBV5-1 and TRBJ2-3; tentatively, D is TRBD2 (6 bases). Trimming stripped 2 bases from V and 6 bases from J, with 13 bases between. CDR3 length: 14 residues. The germline V gene encodes CDR1 SGHRS and CDR2 YFSETQ. The DNA for the CDR3 is TGCGCCAGCAGCTTAACTACTAGCCCGGATACGCAGTATTTT. Translation gives CASSLTTSPDTQYF. The full variable domain, completed using reference TRBV5-1 and TRBJ2-3, is KAGVTQTPRYLIKTRGQQVTLSCSPISGHRSVSWYQQTPGQGLQFLFEYFSETQRNKGNFPGRFSGRQFSNSRSEMNVSTLELGDSALYLCASSLTTSPDTQYFGPGTRLTVL.